Each of the 3 T cell receptor beta chains below was sequenced from the same sample in a study of cytomegalovirus exposure and HLA in healthy donors. Amplification used 60 Vbeta primers and 13 Jbeta primers. Some clones are missing from TCRdb's copy, which holds only in-frame ones; the method was immunoSEQ multiplex PCR. The table shows about 250,000 clones, with roughly 85% occurring only once. Material: PBMCs. These receptors all come from a girl aged 2-10 years in good health and CMV-seronegative.

This clone was counted between two and nine times. The rearrangement uses TRBV5-1 and TRBJ2-1, with a possible D match to TRBD2 (5 bases). V lost 4 bases and J lost 5, with 16 bases in between. The germline V gene encodes CDR1 SGHRS and CDR2 YFSETQ. CDR3 length: 15 residues. Written as DNA, the CDR3 is TGCGCCAGCAGCCCTGGACTGGCCAAAAACAATGAGCAGTTCTTC. Protein product: CASSPGLAKNNEQFF.

The genes are TRBV5-1 and TRBJ1-6, with D uncertain. CDR3 length: 14 residues. Germline CDR1 is SGHRS and CDR2 is YFSETQ. Trimming took off 0 bases at V and 4 bases at J, with 5 bases between the two ends. The CDR3 nucleotides read TGCGCCAGCAGCTTGGCGGGGTATAATTCACCCCTCCACTTT. Its protein product is CASSLAGYNSPLHF.

J is TRBJ1-5 and V is TRBV2; D ambiguous. This CDR3 is built from 14 residues. Germline-derived CDR1 and CDR2 are SNHLY and FYNNEI. V was pared by 6 bases and J by 0 bases, with 9 bases between. CDR3 sequence reads: CASRQINSNQPQHF. In nucleotides, the CDR3 is TGTGCCAGCAGACAGATTAATAGCAATCAGCCCCAGCATTTT.